Following are 8 T cell receptor beta chains from one sample sequenced in a study of blood T cell repertoires in COVID-19 (dated by TCRdb to 2020 to 2021). Library method: the immunoSEQ multiplex PCR assay. TCRdb re-hosts the immuneACCESS table, in-frame sequences only. Its copies lack some clones; in the studies checked, an unresolved V gene accounts for under half of them, and the cause for the rest is not known. This sample is represented by more than 75,000 clones; around 84% of them were singletons. Approximately 25% of the sample belongs to the ten largest clones. Sequenced sample: peripheral blood. The receptors here all came from a man aged 55 to 70 with acute or convalescent COVID-19.

This clone was observed a handful of times. DNA of the CDR3: TGTGCCAGCTCACCACGGGTAGCGGGGGGCGATGGCTATGGCTACACCTTC. It translates to CASSPRVAGGDGYGYTF. The genes are TRBV18 and TRBJ1-2; a possible D gene is TRBD1 (6 bases). The CDR3 loop spans 17 amino acids. The germline V gene has CDR1 KGHSH and CDR2 LQKENI. V was trimmed by 1 base and J by 4 bases, leaving 19 bases between them. Full variable domain (remainder filled in from reference TRBV18 and TRBJ1-2): NAGVMQNPRHLVRRRGQEARLRCSPMKGHSHVYWYRQLPEEGLKFMVYLQKENIIDESGMPKERFSAEFPKEGPSILRIQQVVRGDSAAYFCASSPRVAGGDGYGYTFGSGTRLTVV.

The CDR3 DNA reads as TGTGCCAGCAGTTCAGGGGGCACCATATATTTT. Amino acid sequence: CASSSGGTIYF. The chain couples TRBV12-3 or TRBV12-4 to TRBJ1-3; TRBD1 aligns across 7 bases. The CDR3 is 11 residues long. Trimming at V came to 4 bases and at J to 9 bases, leaving 0 bases not matched to a gene.

Only a few counts were recorded for this clone. The rearrangement uses TRBV5-5 and TRBJ2-1; perhaps TRBD1 as D (8 bases). Trimming removed 4 bases from V and 9 bases from J, with 29 bases in between. This CDR3 is built from 18 residues. Germline CDR1 is SGHKS and CDR2 is YYEKEE (reference sequence). CDR3 residues: CASSKWQRDRLFGGEQFF. As DNA, the CDR3 is TGTGCCAGCAGCAAGTGGCAGCGGGACAGGCTTTTCGGTGGTGAGCAGTTCTTC.

The chain carries TRBV19 and TRBJ1-3, with D unclear. V dropped 6 bases and J dropped 0 bases, with 9 bases sitting between them. Germline V gene lookup returns CDR1 LNHDA and CDR2 SQIVND (reference sequence). The CDR3 covers 14 residues. The CDR3 region is CASSPLSSGNTIYF. The CDR3 region has the DNA TGTGCCAGTAGCCCGCTCAGCTCTGGAAACACCATATATTTT.

The chain is built from TRBV7-2 and TRBJ2-2; the match to TRBD2 covers 8 bases. Trimming removed 5 bases from V and 3 bases from J; junction bases left unmatched: 5. Germline CDR1 reads SGHTA; CDR2 reads FQGNSA. The CDR3 has 15 residues. In DNA form, the CDR3 reads TGTGCCAGCAGCGTGGGACTAGTCGACACCGGGGAGCTGTTTTTT. This encodes CASSVGLVDTGELFF.

The chain is built from TRBV5-1 and TRBJ2-1; 8 bases align to TRBD1. Germline values: CDR1 SGHRS, CDR2 YFSETQ. V shed 0 bases and J 4 bases; nucleotides not matched to a gene: 3. CDR3 length: 15 amino acids. CDR3 coding DNA: TGCGCCAGCAGCTTGGCGCGACAGGGGTACAATGAGCAGTTCTTC. Residues: CASSLARQGYNEQFF.

This chain links TRBV7-9 with TRBJ1-2, with D hard to call. Trimming shortened V by 8 bases and J by 2 bases, and 15 bases separated the two germline ends. The CDR3 runs to 14 residues. The germline CDR1 and CDR2 sequences are SEHNR and FQNEAQ (reference sequence). The CDR3 DNA is TGTGCCAGCCGGGTCCTAGACTCGAACTATGGCTACACCTTC. Protein: CASRVLDSNYGYTF.

This chain links TRBV29-1 with TRBJ2-1, with D tentatively TRBD2 (6 bases). The CDR3 loop spans 12 amino acids. The V and J ends lost 1 base and 9 bases respectively, with 10 bases between them. CDR1 SQVTM and CDR2 ANQGSEA come from the germline V gene. The CDR3 region is CSVEAGRTEQFF. The DNA of the CDR3 is TGCAGCGTTGAAGCTGGGAGGACTGAGCAGTTCTTC.